These 12 T cell receptor beta chains originate from one sample sequenced in a study of blood T cell repertoires in COVID-19. Profiled with immunoSEQ multiplex PCR; TCRdb holds only in-frame clones, not every one. Counted here are nearly 300,000 clones, approximately 90% occurring once; the ten biggest clones make up roughly 6.9%. Specimen: peripheral blood. Receptor source: a woman younger than 45 who had recovered from COVID-19.

The genes are TRBV19 and TRBJ2-3, with TRBD2 identical over 10 bases. V lost 6 bases, J lost 3 bases, and 6 bases stayed unmatched. Germline V gene data show CDR1 as LNHDA and CDR2 as SQIVND (reference sequence). The length of the CDR3 is 15 residues. This CDR3 reads CASSGLADMTDTQYF. The CDR3 DNA follows: TGTGCCAGTAGCGGACTAGCGGATATGACAGATACGCAGTATTTT. Looking up the rest from reference TRBV19 and TRBJ2-3 gives the full variable domain: DGGITQSPKYLFRKEGQNVTLSCEQNLNHDAMYWYRQDPGQGLRLIYYSQIVNDFQKGDIAEGYSVSREKKESFPLTVTSAQKNPTAFYLCASSGLADMTDTQYFGPGTRLTVL.

This clone appeared a few times. The chain joins TRBV6-6 to TRBJ1-2; D is ambiguous. Germline CDR1 and CDR2: MNHNY and SVGAGI (reference sequence). The germline V and J ends were trimmed by 5 bases and 4 bases, with 23 bases remaining between them. The CDR3 covers 17 residues. Written as DNA, the CDR3 is TGTGCCAGCAGTCTACTCCCCCCCACCCGAGGGATCTATGGCTACACCTTC. Translation: CASSLLPPTRGIYGYTF.

This clone occurred once. The V gene is TRBV28, the J gene TRBJ2-5; a possible D gene is TRBD1 (5 bases). This CDR3 is built from 13 residues. Trimming took off 7 bases at V and 0 bases at J, with 9 bases between the two ends. Germline loops: CDR1 MDHEN, CDR2 SYDVKM. This CDR3 is CASKKGNQETQYF. The CDR3 DNA reads TGTGCCAGCAAGAAGGGGAACCAAGAGACCCAGTACTTC.

This clone was detected once. The CDR3 DNA sequence: TGCGCCAGCAGCGAGAGTGGACAGATTAACTATGGCTACACCTTC. This gives the protein CASSESGQINYGYTF. This chain connects TRBV5-1 to TRBJ1-2; possible D gene TRBD1, 6 bases. V gave up 4 bases and J gave up 1 base, with 14 bases separating them. This CDR3 has 15 amino acids. The germline gives CDR1 SGHRS, CDR2 YFSETQ.

The chain is built from TRBV7-2 and TRBJ2-7, with D possibly being TRBD2 (5 bases). Per the germline V gene, CDR1 is SGHTA and CDR2 is FQGNSA. CDR3 length: 13 amino acids. Between the trimmed V and J ends, which lost 2 bases and 3 bases, there was a span of 8 bases. CDR3 nucleotides: TGTGCCAGCAGCTTACAGACTAACTACGAGCAGTACTTC. Translation: CASSLQTNYEQYF. Full variable domain (outside the CDR3, taken from reference TRBV7-2 and TRBJ2-7): GAGVSQSPSNKVTEKGKDVELRCDPISGHTALYWYRQSLGQGLEFLIYFQGNSAPDKSGLPSDRFSAERTGGSVSTLTIQRTQQEDSAVYLCASSLQTNYEQYFGPGTRLTVT.

The J gene is TRBJ2-3, the V gene TRBV2; 12 bases line up with TRBD2. The J segment lost 3 bases and the V segment lost 5 bases, leaving 9 bases of the junction unmatched. Germline CDR1 SNHLY, CDR2 FYNNEI. The CDR3 runs to 17 residues. The CDR3 DNA reads TGTGCCAGCAGTTCATACATCACTAGCGGGGGGACAGATACGCAGTATTTT. Translated, it gives CASSSYITSGGTDTQYF. Full variable domain (rest looked up from reference TRBV2 and TRBJ2-3): EPEVTQTPSHQVTQMGQEVILRCVPISNHLYFYWYRQILGQKVEFLVSFYNNEISEKSEIFDDQFSVERPDGSNFTLKIRSTKLEDSAMYFCASSSYITSGGTDTQYFGPGTRLTVL.

V usage is TRBV18 and J usage is TRBJ2-7; D is unresolved. The germline V gene encodes CDR1 KGHSH and CDR2 LQKENI. The V gene lost 5 bases and the J gene lost 0 bases, with 8 bases spanning the gap. The CDR3 has 13 amino acids. The CDR3 spells CASSFSGSYEQYF. The DNA of the CDR3 is TGTGCCAGCTCATTTTCAGGCTCCTACGAGCAGTACTTC.

J is TRBJ2-5 and V is TRBV5-1; D unclear. The CDR3 spans 15 residues. Between the trimmed V and J ends, which lost 0 bases and 3 bases, there was a span of 12 bases. Germline CDR1 reads SGHRS; CDR2 reads YFSETQ. The CDR3 sequence: CASSLAFREEETQYF. The CDR3 nucleotides are TGCGCCAGCAGCTTGGCCTTTAGAGAGGAAGAGACCCAGTACTTC.

The CDR3 here is CASSPPQGFFEKLFF. The CDR3 nucleotides are TGTGCCAGCAGCCCACCCCAGGGGTTTTTTGAAAAACTGTTTTTT. The chain couples TRBV28 to TRBJ1-4; D is perhaps TRBD1 (6 bases). The germline CDR1 and CDR2 sequences are MDHEN and SYDVKM. V shed 6 bases and J shed 7 bases, with 18 bases lying between them. CDR3 size: 15 residues.

For the CDR3, the DNA is TGTGCCAGCAGCCCTGTCCCCCTGGAGACCCAGTACTTC. Encoded protein: CASSPVPLETQYF. V and J are TRBV7-9 and TRBJ2-5; D not certain. Trimming took off 5 bases at V and 5 bases at J, with 12 bases between the two ends. The CDR3 totals 13 residues. In germline, CDR1 is SEHNR, CDR2 FQNEAQ (reference sequence). The variable domain in full, with the rest retrieved from reference TRBV7-9 and TRBJ2-5, is DTGVSQNPRHKITKRGQNVTFRCDPISEHNRLYWYRQTLGQGPEFLTYFQNEAQLEKSRLLSDRFSAERPKGSFSTLEIQRTEQGDSAMYLCASSPVPLETQYFGPGTRLLVL.

The CDR3 DNA follows: TGCGCCAGCAGCTGGGACAGGGAAGGGGCCAAAAACATTCAGTACTTC. This gives the protein CASSWDREGAKNIQYF. This chain links TRBV5-1 with TRBJ2-4, with 9 bases identical to TRBD1. CDR3 size: 16 residues. The ends lost 3 bases at V and 1 base at J; junction bases unmatched: 5. Germline CDR1 and CDR2: SGHRS and YFSETQ.

The CDR3 region is CASSPRGIGGVEKLFF. DNA for the CDR3: TGTGCCAGCAGCCCCAGAGGTATTGGGGGCGTTGAAAAACTGTTTTTT. The chain recombines TRBV11-2 with TRBJ1-4; TRBD1 is a possible D gene (6 bases). Trimming cost V 5 bases and J 7 bases, with 20 bases left between them. Germline V lookup: CDR1 SGHAT, CDR2 FQNNGV. The CDR3 is made up of 16 amino acids.